This T cell receptor beta chain originates from a study of blood T cell repertoires in COVID-19. Overall study context: Material from acute and convalescent COVID-19 was sourced from the United States, Italy and Spain. T cells, B-cell-depleted T cells, or PBMCs supplied cDNA or gDNA.

The germline CDR1 and CDR2 sequences are MDHEN and SYDVKM. V was shortened by 6 bases and J by 3 bases, with 11 bases between the two germline ends. The CDR3 has 13 amino acids. In the authors' methods: Estimated nucleated cell counts came from reference gene primer amplification. Assay used: immunoSEQ multiplex PCR; TCRdb lists only in-frame clones, some missing. V, J and clone size are taken as reported in that table, and D and trimming were inferred from the DNA itself. The sample shows roughly 160,000 clones, over 80% of them seen only once. Sequencing was performed on peripheral blood. This sequence originates from an older woman who had recovered from COVID-19. The chain links TRBV28 to TRBJ1-2; no firm D call. The CDR3 reads CASRSGGYYGYTF. As DNA, the CDR3 is TGTGCCAGCAGATCAGGTGGATACTATGGCTACACCTTC.